This TCR beta chain was recovered during a study of T cell repertoires in cytomegalovirus infection (dated by TCRdb to between 2019 and 2020). About the investigation overall: The HLA type of each donor mattered for the analysis, because public TCR beta signatures pointed to carriage of CMV infection along with the matching HLA type.

The germline V gene yields SGHDN for CDR1 and FVKESK for CDR2. The CDR3, from cysteine to phenylalanine, totals 13 residues. The DNA shown is the 39-base CDR3, in frame from base 1. The trim is 0 bases for V and 4 bases for J, with a gap of 4 bases between the germline ends. General findings and caveats noted by the study authors: In both this cohort and an independent cohort of several hundred donors, the cumulative frequency of public TCR beta family members distinguished carriers of CMV infection plus the relevant HLA type. The ex vivo response was dominated by HLA-C-restricted CMV-specific TCR beta clonotypes, which also provided the single most frequent clonotype in two of eight donors.

Instrument used: Illumina HiSeq 1500. TCRdb took the public reads, trimmed them with fastp at Q25, ran MiXCR for clone calling and kept in-frame beta chains. Rows with a matching CDR3 protein are joined into one entry that keeps the most common DNA and genes. The sample table shows some 400,000 distinct CDR3 sequences, and around 18% are seen once. The top ten constitute under 9% of the sample. About this clonotype: The antigen it binds to is not known. No much larger clonotype is one base removed from it; base qualities were not supplied.

This clonotype originated in a human donor in good health (CMV status not recorded). Some clones in this sample may be carry-over from other donors' samples. Sequences were obtained from PBMCs. Here the chain combines TRBV14 and TRBJ2-1, with no confidently assigned D gene. The CDR3 amino acid sequence is: CASSQEYYNEQFF. The bases read TGTGCCAGCAGCCAAGAGTATTACAATGAGCAGTTCTTC. Beyond the CDR3, the reference TRBV14 and TRBJ2-1 genes provide the residues; the full variable domain reads: EAGVTQFPSHSVIEKGQTVTLRCDPISGHDNLYWYRRVMGKEIKFLLHFVKESKQDESGMPNNRFLAERTGGTYSTLKVQPAELEDSGVYFCASSQEYYNEQFFGPGTRLTVL.